This record concerns one T cell receptor beta chain sequence. This record belongs to a study of blood T cell repertoires in COVID-19. About the study: PBMCs, B-cell-depleted T cells, or T cells were the source of the cDNA or gDNA that made up the material.

Germline CDR1 reads KGHDR; CDR2 reads SFDVKD. V was clipped by 4 bases and J by 9 bases; unmatched bases: 9. The CDR3 sequence is 15 residues long. Sequencing used immunoSEQ multiplex PCR; TCRdb keeps in-frame clones, though not all of them. Among approximately 47,000 clones listed, 85% to 90% were seen once. Specimen: peripheral blood. The J gene is TRBJ2-1, the V gene TRBV24-1, with TRBD2 matching 9 bases. The receptor's source is a woman aged 80 or over with COVID-19, enrolled during active disease. The CDR3, as DNA: TGTGCCACCAGTGAGGCTAGCGGGGTCCCCGCTGAGCAGTTCTTC. Translated: CATSEASGVPAEQFF.